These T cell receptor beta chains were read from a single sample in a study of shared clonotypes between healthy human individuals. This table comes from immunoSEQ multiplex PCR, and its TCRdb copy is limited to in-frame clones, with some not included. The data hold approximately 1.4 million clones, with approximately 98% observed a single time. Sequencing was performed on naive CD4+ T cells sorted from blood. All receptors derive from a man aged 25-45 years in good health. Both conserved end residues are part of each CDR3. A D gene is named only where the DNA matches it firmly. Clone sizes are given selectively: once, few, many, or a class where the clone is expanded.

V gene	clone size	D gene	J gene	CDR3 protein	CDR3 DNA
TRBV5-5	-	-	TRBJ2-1	CASSSPHSYNEQFF	TGTGCCAGCAGCTCACCTCACAGCTACAATGAGCAGTTCTTC
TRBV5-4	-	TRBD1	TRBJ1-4	CASSPNRGREKLFF	TGTGCCAGCAGCCCAAACAGGGGGCGAGAAAAACTGTTTTTT
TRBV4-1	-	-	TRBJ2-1	CASSQEGQGRGNEQFF	TGCGCCAGCAGCCAAGAGGGGCAGGGTAGAGGGAATGAGCAGTTCTTC
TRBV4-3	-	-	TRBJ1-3	CASSQVSSFGSSGNTIYF	TGCGCCAGCAGCCAAGTCAGCTCCTTTGGGAGCTCTGGAAACACCATATATTTT
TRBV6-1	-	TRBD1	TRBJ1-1	CASSEAGTVDEAFF	TGTGCCAGCAGTGAAGCCGGGACAGTCGATGAAGCTTTCTTT
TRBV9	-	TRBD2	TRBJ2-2	CASSGSAGVTGELFF	TGTGCCAGCAGCGGGTCAGCGGGAGTTACCGGGGAGCTGTTTTTT
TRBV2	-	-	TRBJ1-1	CASSVDQNTEAFF	TGTGCCAGCAGTGTGGACCAGAACACTGAAGCTTTCTTT
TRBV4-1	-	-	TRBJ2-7	CASSPNPASYEQYF	TGCGCCAGCAGCCCTAATCCAGCCTCCTACGAGCAGTACTTC
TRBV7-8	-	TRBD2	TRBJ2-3	CASSPGLAGADTQYF	TGTGCCAGCAGCCCGGGACTAGCGGGAGCAGATACGCAGTATTTT
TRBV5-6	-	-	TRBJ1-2	CASSLVAGDSDYGYTF	TGTGCCAGCAGCTTGGTGGCAGGGGATTCTGACTATGGCTACACCTTC
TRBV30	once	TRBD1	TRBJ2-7	CAWEGAASASEQYF	TGTGCCTGGGAGGGGGCGGCTTCAGCGAGCGAGCAGTACTTC
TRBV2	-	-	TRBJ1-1	CASSVTETTEAFF	TGTGCCAGCAGTGTCACTGAAACCACTGAAGCTTTCTTT
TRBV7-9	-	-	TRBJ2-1	CASSLAPYNEQFF	TGTGCCAGCAGCTTAGCGCCCTACAATGAGCAGTTCTTC
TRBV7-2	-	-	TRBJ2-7	CASSLPSYEQYF	TGTGCCAGCAGCCTACCCTCTTACGAGCAGTACTTC
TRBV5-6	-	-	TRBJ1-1	CASSWGDENTEAFF	TGTGCCAGCAGCTGGGGCGACGAGAACACTGAAGCTTTCTTT
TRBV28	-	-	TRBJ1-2	CASSTTGYGYTF	TGTGCCAGCAGTACAACGGGCTATGGCTACACCTTC
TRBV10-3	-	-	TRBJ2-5	CATRGQLGETQYF	TGTGCCACCAGGGGACAACTGGGGGAGACCCAGTACTTC
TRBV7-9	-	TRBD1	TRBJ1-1	CASSARQGGDTEAFF	TGTGCCAGCAGCGCACGACAGGGCGGGGACACTGAAGCTTTCTTT
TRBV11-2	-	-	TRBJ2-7	CASSPRIGQNYEQYF	TGTGCCAGCAGCCCACGAATAGGACAGAACTACGAGCAGTACTTC
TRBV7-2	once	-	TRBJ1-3	CASSLATGSGNTIYF	TGTGCCAGCAGCTTAGCCACGGGGTCCGGAAACACCATATATTTT
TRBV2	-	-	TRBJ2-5	CASSSLTGAQETQYF	TGTGCCAGCAGCTCACTTACCGGGGCCCAAGAGACCCAGTACTTC
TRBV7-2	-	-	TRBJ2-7	CASSLGLGEQYF	TGTGCCAGCAGCTTGGGGTTGGGCGAGCAGTACTTC
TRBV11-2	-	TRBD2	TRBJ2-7	CASRKRETSYEQYF	TGTGCCAGCAGGAAGCGGGAGACCTCCTACGAGCAGTACTTC
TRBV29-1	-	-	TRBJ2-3	CSVLISTDTQYF	TGCAGCGTCTTAATAAGCACAGATACGCAGTATTTT
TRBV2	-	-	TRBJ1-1	CASSEAENTEAFF	TGTGCCAGCAGTGAAGCGGAGAACACTGAAGCTTTCTTT